The 30 T cell receptor beta chains below come from one sample, sequenced in a study of immunodeficiency. Clones were read by immunoSEQ multiplex PCR, and TCRdb kept only the in-frame ones, dropping some. The sample holds a few thousand clones, 90% to 95% seen once. Sequenced: CD4+ T cells from blood. These TCRs come from a human donor in good health.

This chain uses TRBV10-3 with TRBJ1-4; D ambiguous. V lost 3 bases and J 8 bases, leaving 10 bases between the germline ends. From germline, CDR1 is ENHRY and CDR2 SYGVKD. This CDR3 has 13 residues. In nucleotides, the CDR3 is TGTGCCATCAGTGATGTGGAGGGCGAAAAACTGTTTTTT. Translating it yields CAISDVEGEKLFF.

The rearrangement links TRBV5-1 to TRBJ1-1, with D hard to call. The CDR3 spans 13 residues. CDR1 is SGHRS, CDR2 YFSETQ, per germline. Trimming cost V 3 bases and J 6 bases, with 12 bases left between them. The CDR3, as DNA: TGCGCCAGCAGCTCGTCCCAGAGGGCTGAAGCTTTCTTT. Translated, it gives CASSSSQRAEAFF.

CDR3 amino acids: CASSYHRGANTGELFF. The CDR3 region has the DNA TGTGCCAGTAGCTATCACAGGGGGGCGAACACCGGGGAGCTGTTTTTT. This sequence joins TRBV19 and TRBJ2-2, with 8 bases lining up with TRBD1. Germline CDR1 reads LNHDA; CDR2 reads SQIVND (reference sequence). V shed 6 bases, J shed 0 bases, and the junction held 6 bases outside the gene matches. This CDR3 comprises 16 residues.

This chain links TRBV7-3 with TRBJ1-2, with D perhaps matching TRBD1 (5 bases). The CDR3 runs to 13 residues. The germline CDR1 and CDR2 sequences are SGHTA and FQGTGA. Trimming stripped 5 bases from V and 2 bases from J, with 9 bases between. The DNA of the CDR3 is TGTGCCAGCAGCCCCGGGACCAACTATGGCTACACCTTC. This codes for CASSPGTNYGYTF.

The chain is built from TRBV7-8 and TRBJ1-5, with 7 bases that match TRBD1. Germline CDR1 and CDR2: SGHVS and FQNEAQ. Trimming at V came to 5 bases and at J to 6 bases, leaving 4 bases not matched to a gene. This CDR3 region has 13 residues. The DNA of the CDR3 is TGTGCCAGCAGCCTACACAGGGGTCAGCCCCAGCATTTT. Residues: CASSLHRGQPQHF.

J is TRBJ2-7 and V is TRBV19; 8 bases map to TRBD1. Unmatched junction bases numbered 10, after V lost 9 bases and J lost 6 bases. The CDR3 covers 13 residues. Germline V CDR1 and CDR2: LNHDA, SQIVND (reference sequence). The DNA of the CDR3 is TGTGCCAGCCACGGACAGGGTCATGGCGAGCAGTACTTC. Translating gives CASHGQGHGEQYF. Complete variable domain (other parts from reference TRBV19 and TRBJ2-7): DGGITQSPKYLFRKEGQNVTLSCEQNLNHDAMYWYRQDPGQGLRLIYYSQIVNDFQKGDIAEGYSVSREKKESFPLTVTSAQKNPTAFYLCASHGQGHGEQYFGPGTRLTVT.

The V and J genes are TRBV6-1 and TRBJ1-2; the match to TRBD1 covers 7 bases. This CDR3 is 15 amino acids long. V lost 3 bases and J lost 2; bases outside the gene matches: 6. The germline CDR1 and CDR2 sequences are MNHNS and SASEGT. CDR3 in amino acids: CASSDPGTDNYGYTF. The CDR3 region has the DNA TGTGCCAGCAGTGATCCCGGGACAGACAACTATGGCTACACCTTC.

V usage is TRBV5-6 and J usage is TRBJ2-3, with TRBD2 matching over 8 bases. After removal of 7 bases from V and 5 bases from J, the junction contained 12 bases not matched to a gene. Germline loops: CDR1 SGHDT, CDR2 YYEEEE. This CDR3 is built from 15 residues. The DNA for the CDR3 is TGTGCCAGCGGGCTGCGGGGGGCCAGGATAGATACGCAGTATTTT. This gives the protein CASGLRGARIDTQYF. Full variable domain (rest looked up from reference TRBV5-6 and TRBJ2-3): DAGVTQSPTHLIKTRGQQVTLRCSPKSGHDTVSWYQQALGQGPQFIFQYYEEEERQRGNFPDRFSGHQFPNYSSELNVNALLLGDSALYLCASGLRGARIDTQYFGPGTRLTVL.

The V call is TRBV7-2, the J call TRBJ2-7, with 12 bases identical to TRBD2. CDR1 and CDR2 from the germline V gene are SGHTA and FQGNSA. The ends lost 7 bases at V and 2 bases at J; junction bases unmatched: 6. The length of the CDR3 is 15 residues. CDR3 amino acids: CASKLAGGPPYEQYF. The CDR3 nucleotides are TGTGCCAGCAAACTAGCGGGAGGTCCTCCCTACGAGCAGTACTTC.

The rearrangement joins TRBV5-1 to TRBJ2-7; 7 bases fit TRBD1. The germline gives CDR1 SGHRS, CDR2 YFSETQ. The ends lost 4 bases at V and 3 bases at J; junction bases unmatched: 7. CDR3 length: 14 residues. The CDR3 nucleotides read TGCGCCAGCAGCACCGGGACAGTAAACTACGAGCAGTACTTC. Amino acids: CASSTGTVNYEQYF.

The chain joins TRBV18 to TRBJ1-1; D unresolved. The V end was cut by 3 bases, the J end by 10 bases, with 12 bases between. Germline V gives CDR1 KGHSH, CDR2 LQKENI. This CDR3 is built from 12 residues. The CDR3 DNA reads TGTGCCAGCTCACCTACCGGGGAGGGAGCTTTCTTT. Protein sequence: CASSPTGEGAFF. Using reference TRBV18 and TRBJ1-1 for the parts outside the CDR3, the full variable domain is NAGVMQNPRHLVRRRGQEARLRCSPMKGHSHVYWYRQLPEEGLKFMVYLQKENIIDESGMPKERFSAEFPKEGPSILRIQQVVRGDSAAYFCASSPTGEGAFFGQGTRLTVV.

The rearrangement links TRBV12-1 to TRBJ2-1; TRBD2 is the table's D call, not checked against the DNA. TRBV12-1 is a documented pseudogene. The CDR3 sequence is 15 residues long. The CDR3 DNA is TGTGCCAGCAGCTTTAGTACTAGCGGGGGGTATGAGCAGTTCTTC. It specifies CASSFSTSGGYEQFF.

The chain couples TRBV24-1 to TRBJ1-1; a possible D gene is TRBD1 (5 bases). This CDR3 is 16 amino acids long. The V end was cut by 1 base, the J end by 1 base, with 12 bases between. Germline-derived CDR1 and CDR2 are KGHDR and SFDVKD. As DNA, the CDR3 is TGTGCCACCAGTGATTTCGATGGGACGGGGAACACTGAAGCTTTCTTT. This codes for CATSDFDGTGNTEAFF.

The chain carries TRBV6-5 and TRBJ1-3, with D possibly matching TRBD1 (6 bases). V lost 7 bases to trimming and J lost 2 bases, with 12 bases between them. Germline CDR1 reads MNHEY; CDR2 reads SVGAGI. CDR3 length equals 14 residues. CDR3 region: CASNTGQTGNTIYF. The DNA for the CDR3 is TGTGCCAGCAACACAGGGCAGACTGGAAACACCATATATTTT.

J is TRBJ1-5 and V is TRBV6-5, with 10 nucleotides matching TRBD1. Germline V gene sequence: CDR1 MNHEY, CDR2 SVGAGI. The junction had 5 bases not matched to a gene; V was cut back by 6 bases and J by 3 bases. This CDR3 contains 15 residues. The chain's CDR3 is CASSQTGGVNQPQHF. DNA for the CDR3: TGTGCCAGCAGCCAGACAGGGGGCGTCAATCAGCCCCAGCATTTT.

CDR3 in amino acids: CASSTTTSGVNTGELFF. The CDR3 DNA sequence: TGCGCCAGCAGCACCACGACTAGCGGGGTAAACACCGGGGAGCTGTTTTTT. The rearrangement joins TRBV5-1 to TRBJ2-2; 11 positions agree with TRBD2. V shed 4 bases, J shed 2 bases, and the junction held 7 bases outside the gene matches. Germline-derived CDR1 and CDR2 are SGHRS and YFSETQ. The CDR3 is 17 amino acids.

The chain joins TRBV7-6 to TRBJ2-2; 8 nucleotides agree with TRBD2. Germline values: CDR1 SGHVS, CDR2 FNYEAQ. V lost 5 bases to trimming and J lost 6 bases; unmatched junction nucleotides: 11. The CDR3 loop spans 16 amino acids. CDR3 bases: TGTGCCAGCAGCCCCGTCGGGGGGGGGCGGGCCGGGGAGCTGTTTTTT. Translating gives CASSPVGGGRAGELFF.

This clone was observed a few times. The chain has TRBV5-4 and TRBJ1-6; TRBD1 might be the D (6 bases). The CDR3 consists of 14 residues. Trimming cost V 0 bases and J 9 bases, with 10 bases left between them. CDR1 is SGHNT and CDR2 is YYREEE in the germline V gene (reference sequence). The CDR3: CASSLEGGVSPLHF. The CDR3 nucleotides read TGTGCCAGCAGCTTGGAGGGGGGAGTTTCACCCCTCCACTTT.

The chain employs TRBV4-1 and TRBJ1-5; no clear D gene. Trimming pared 0 bases from V and 0 bases from J, leaving 9 bases between. Looked up from germline, CDR1 is MGHRA and CDR2 is YSYEKL. The CDR3 has 16 amino acids. DNA for the CDR3: TGCGCCAGCAGCCAAGATTATTCGCTTAGCAATCAGCCCCAGCATTTT. Its translation is CASSQDYSLSNQPQHF.

The rearrangement links TRBV5-1 to TRBJ2-1; D possibly corresponds to TRBD2 (5 bases). The CDR3 is 16 amino acids. Germline V gene data show CDR1 as SGHRS and CDR2 as YFSETQ. V dropped 4 bases and J dropped 6 bases, with 20 bases sitting between them. CDR3 nucleotides: TGCGCCAGCAGCGAAATACGGACGGGGTTTGGCAATGAGCAGTTCTTC. Its protein product is CASSEIRTGFGNEQFF.

The rearrangement links TRBV18 to TRBJ1-1; no clear D gene. The germline V gene has CDR1 KGHSH and CDR2 LQKENI. The CDR3 loop spans 15 amino acids. V shed 2 bases and J shed 0 bases, with 10 bases lying between them. The CDR3 region is CASSPWEGLNTEAFF. DNA of the CDR3: TGTGCCAGCTCACCATGGGAGGGTCTGAACACTGAAGCTTTCTTT.

This clone was counted only a few times. The gene calls are TRBV3-1 (or the pseudogene TRBV3-2) and TRBJ1-5, with unresolved D. Germline-derived CDR1 and CDR2 are LGHDT and YNNKEL (reference sequence). CDR3 length equals 13 residues. V was trimmed by 1 base and J by 7 bases, leaving 8 bases between them. The CDR3 is CASSQGSGQPQHF. The CDR3 region has the DNA TGTGCCAGCAGCCAAGGTAGCGGGCAGCCCCAGCATTTT.

The genes are TRBV5-1 and TRBJ2-3, with a possible D match to TRBD1 (6 bases). Germline V CDR1 and CDR2: SGHRS, YFSETQ. Trimming took off 2 bases at V and 0 bases at J, with 10 bases between the two ends. CDR3 size: 15 residues. The CDR3 region has the DNA TGCGCCAGCAGCTTCCCAACAGGGAGCACAGATACGCAGTATTTT. It yields the protein CASSFPTGSTDTQYF.

This chain links TRBV7-9 with TRBJ2-7; D is undetermined. The germline gives CDR1 SEHNR, CDR2 FQNEAQ (reference sequence). Between the trimmed V and J ends, which lost 1 base and 6 bases, there was a span of 13 bases. The CDR3 loop spans 14 amino acids. Here the CDR3 DNA reads TGTGCCAGCAGCTTAGGGGCGTGGAAGGGCGAGCAGTACTTC. This translates into CASSLGAWKGEQYF. Together with reference TRBV7-9 and TRBJ2-7, the CDR3 gives the full variable domain: DTGVSQNPRHKITKRGQNVTFRCDPISEHNRLYWYRQTLGQGPEFLTYFQNEAQLEKSRLLSDRFSAERPKGSFSTLEIQRTEQGDSAMYLCASSLGAWKGEQYFGPGTRLTVT.

This sequence joins TRBV2 and TRBJ1-2; weak D call: TRBD1 (5 bases). CDR3 length: 14 residues. CDR1 and CDR2 (germline): SNHLY, FYNNEI. V lost 7 bases to trimming and J lost 7 bases, with 19 bases between them. This CDR3 is CASTVAGVRSGYTF. As DNA, the CDR3 is TGTGCCAGCACCGTGGCGGGGGTTCGAAGTGGCTACACCTTC.

V and J are TRBV29-1 and TRBJ1-2; no clear D. From germline, CDR1 is SQVTM and CDR2 ANQGSEA. This CDR3 contains 14 residues. V gave up 1 base and J gave up 4 bases, with 13 bases separating them. The CDR3 loop is CSVEAVRAGYGYTF. CDR3 nucleotide sequence: TGCAGCGTTGAAGCCGTAAGAGCAGGCTATGGCTACACCTTC.

The rearrangement uses TRBV7-3 and TRBJ2-3, with TRBD2 identical over 14 bases. Germline assignment: CDR1 SGHTA and CDR2 FQGTGA. The CDR3 has 16 amino acids. After removal of 1 base from V and 8 bases from J, the junction contained 5 bases not matched to a gene. CDR3 amino acids: CASSLRGTSGRGTQYF. CDR3 bases: TGTGCCAGCAGCTTAAGGGGGACTAGCGGGAGAGGTACGCAGTATTTT.

CDR3 sequence: CASSLGGAGREQYF. Written as DNA, the CDR3 is TGTGCCAGCAGCTTAGGGGGGGCTGGGCGCGAGCAGTACTTC. The rearrangement joins TRBV7-9 to TRBJ2-7; D may match TRBD1 or TRBD2 (6 bases each). Trimming removed 1 base from V and 6 bases from J, with 13 bases in between. The germline gives CDR1 SEHNR, CDR2 FQNEAQ (reference sequence). This CDR3 has 14 amino acids.

The rearrangement links TRBV20-1 to TRBJ2-1, with D perhaps TRBD2 (5 bases). Germline assignment: CDR1 DFQATT and CDR2 SNEGSKA (reference sequence). V was clipped by 3 bases and J by 8 bases, with 17 bases between them. This CDR3 is built from 14 residues. The CDR3 nucleotides read TGCAGTGCTAGTGGTTCGTCGGGAATCCATGAGCAGTTCTTC. Protein: CSASGSSGIHEQFF.

The table lists this clone with a count of one. V usage is TRBV7-2 and J usage is TRBJ1-6, with D tentatively TRBD1 (5 bases). Germline V gene data show CDR1 as SGHTA and CDR2 as FQGNSA. CDR3 length: 19 residues. Trimming cost V 2 bases and J 0 bases, with 17 bases left between them. The CDR3 nucleotides are TGTGCCAGCAGCTTAAGGGGACGGCCACTTAGCTCCTATAATTCACCCCTCCACTTT. Its translation is CASSLRGRPLSSYNSPLHF.